The 10 T cell receptor beta chains presented below share a single source sample, sequenced in a study of CD8+ T cells in alopecia areata (dated by TCRdb to the late 2010s). The sample's time point, from its label and the paper: 20 to 30 weeks on oral tofacitinib. This sample's treatment or condition label indicates: oral pan-JAK inhibitor, 5-10 mg twice daily. The protocol used for the library was the immunoSEQ multiplex PCR assay. For TCR sequencing, RNA was extracted from every sample and reverse transcribed into cDNA to serve as template. TCRdb holds this immuneACCESS table with in-frame rearrangements only. Some clones are missing; in checked studies, unresolved V genes explain under half, and the rest has no known cause. The sample table contains some 180,000 clones; only one count was recorded for 40% to 65% of them. The ten largest make up 11% of the sample. The sequenced sample was CD8+ T cells sorted from blood, obtained at week 24, from a patient treated with tofacitinib. All receptors derive from a human donor with alopecia areata.

This sequence joins TRBV5-4 and TRBJ2-3; the match to TRBD2 covers 11 bases. The CDR3 spans 15 residues. Losses at the gene ends were 3 bases for V and 4 bases for J; bases not matched to a gene: 4. Germline values: CDR1 SGHNT, CDR2 YYREEE (reference sequence). CDR3 region: CASSSSGGQSDTQYF. In DNA, the CDR3 is TGTGCCAGCAGCTCTAGCGGGGGGCAATCAGATACGCAGTATTTT.

This clone has just a few counts. The rearrangement links TRBV29-1 to TRBJ2-7, with 7 bases matching TRBD1. The V and J ends lost 3 bases and 3 bases, in that order; junction bases with no gene match: 5. The CDR3 length is 13 residues. The germline gives CDR1 SQVTM, CDR2 ANQGSEA. The CDR3 region is CSVESAGGYEQYF. The DNA for the CDR3 is TGCAGCGTTGAGTCGGCAGGGGGCTACGAGCAGTACTTC.

Ten or more counts support this clone. The chain is built from TRBV28 and TRBJ1-2; maybe TRBD1 (6 bases). V was trimmed by 5 bases and J by 7 bases, leaving 20 bases between them. Germline V gives CDR1 MDHEN, CDR2 SYDVKM. The CDR3 spans 15 residues. CDR3 loop: CASSPKNDRTGGYTF. CDR3 nucleotide sequence: TGTGCCAGCAGTCCTAAAAACGACAGGACCGGTGGCTACACCTTC.

About this clone: Other DNA sequences in this sample translate to the same CDR3. The rearrangement links TRBV27 to TRBJ1-1; tentative D call: TRBD1 (5 bases). V was shortened by 4 bases and J by 3 bases, with 6 bases between the two germline ends. CDR1 and CDR2 (germline): MNHEY, SMNVEV (reference sequence). The CDR3 runs to 12 residues. The CDR3 is CASSSGDTEAFF. The CDR3 DNA follows: TGTGCCAGCAGTTCGGGGGACACTGAAGCTTTCTTT.

This clone turned up a few times. CDR3 in DNA: TGTGCCAGCAGCTTAACAGGGACCGGGGAGCTGTTTTTT. Its protein product is CASSLTGTGELFF. The V and J genes are TRBV7-3 and TRBJ2-2; no reliable D call. Trimming stripped 0 bases from V and 5 bases from J, with 4 bases between. The CDR3 has 13 amino acids. Germline CDR1 is SGHTA and CDR2 is FQGTGA.

The chain combines TRBV30 with TRBJ1-2, with D perhaps matching TRBD1 (6 bases). The germline CDR1 and CDR2 sequences are GTSNPN and SVGIG (reference sequence). This CDR3 has 12 residues. Deletions cut 2 bases from V and 4 bases from J, with 8 bases between. CDR3 amino acids: CAWSPQGYGYTF. CDR3 coding DNA: TGTGCCTGGAGTCCACAGGGCTATGGCTACACCTTC.

J is TRBJ2-7 and V is TRBV6-6; the match to TRBD1 covers 7 bases. This CDR3 is built from 12 residues. The J segment lost 1 base and the V segment lost 8 bases, leaving 2 bases of the junction unmatched. CDR1 and CDR2 from the germline V gene are MNHNY and SVGAGI (reference sequence). The CDR3 nucleotides are TGTGCCAGCGGGGACAGATCCTACGAGCAGTACTTC. It is translated as CASGDRSYEQYF.

This clone was detected only a few times. The J gene is TRBJ2-1, the V gene TRBV6-5, with D possibly matching TRBD1 (6 bases). V dropped 2 bases and J dropped 7 bases, with 12 bases sitting between them. This CDR3 is 14 amino acids long. Germline CDR1 and CDR2: MNHEY and SVGAGI. CDR3 in amino acids: CASSYGNRGNEQFF. DNA for the CDR3: TGTGCCAGCAGTTACGGGAATAGGGGGAATGAGCAGTTCTTC.

The chain links TRBV7-8 to TRBJ2-1, with D unresolved. Per the germline V gene, CDR1 is SGHVS and CDR2 is FQNEAQ. Trimming pared 2 bases from V and 5 bases from J, leaving 10 bases between. The CDR3 consists of 14 residues. In DNA, the CDR3 is TGTGCCAGCAGCTTAATTGGCCCGAACAATGAGCAGTTCTTC. This encodes CASSLIGPNNEQFF.

This chain uses TRBV7-6 with TRBJ1-1; D not resolved. CDR1 and CDR2 from the germline V gene are SGHVS and FNYEAQ. V lost 1 base and J lost 0, with 15 bases in between. This CDR3 is 17 amino acids long. CDR3 sequence reads: CASSLGRREPMNTEAFF. Written as DNA, the CDR3 is TGTGCCAGCAGCTTAGGAAGGCGGGAGCCCATGAACACTGAAGCTTTCTTT.